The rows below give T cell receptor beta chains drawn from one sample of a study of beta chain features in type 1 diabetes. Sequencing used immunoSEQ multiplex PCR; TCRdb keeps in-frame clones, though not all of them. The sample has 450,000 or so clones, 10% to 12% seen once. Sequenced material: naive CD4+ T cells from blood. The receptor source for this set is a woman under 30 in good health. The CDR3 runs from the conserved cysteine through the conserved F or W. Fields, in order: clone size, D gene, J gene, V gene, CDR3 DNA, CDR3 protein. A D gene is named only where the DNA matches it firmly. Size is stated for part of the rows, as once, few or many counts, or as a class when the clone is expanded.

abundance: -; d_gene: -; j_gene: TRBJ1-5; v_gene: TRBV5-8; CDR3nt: TGTGCCAGCACCCACGGGTACAGGGGCAATCAGCCCCAGCATTTT; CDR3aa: CASTHGYRGNQPQHF
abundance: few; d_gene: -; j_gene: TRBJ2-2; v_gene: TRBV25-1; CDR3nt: TGTGCCAGCAACTTCGGGAAAACGAACACCGGGGAGCTGTTTTTT; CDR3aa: CASNFGKTNTGELFF
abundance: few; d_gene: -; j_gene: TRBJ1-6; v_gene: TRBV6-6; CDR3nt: TGTGCCAGCAGTTATGGCAGAGCCGATTCACCCCTCCACTTT; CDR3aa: CASSYGRADSPLHF
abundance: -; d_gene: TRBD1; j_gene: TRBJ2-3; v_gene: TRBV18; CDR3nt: TGTGCCAGCTCACCACAGGACAGGGGTGGAAATACGCAGTATTTT; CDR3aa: CASSPQDRGGNTQYF
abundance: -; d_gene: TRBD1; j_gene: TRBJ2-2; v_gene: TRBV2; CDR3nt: TGTGCCAGCAGTGCCACGGGACAGGGGGCTGGCGGGGAGCTGTTTTTT; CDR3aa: CASSATGQGAGGELFF
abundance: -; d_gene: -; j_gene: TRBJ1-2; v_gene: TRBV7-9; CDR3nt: TGTGCCAGCAGCTTAGACCCCGGGGGCTACACCTTC; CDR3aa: CASSLDPGGYTF
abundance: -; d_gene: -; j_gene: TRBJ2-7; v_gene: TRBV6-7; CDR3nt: TGTGCCAGCATCCCGGACTACGAGCAGTACTTC; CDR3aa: CASIPDYEQYF
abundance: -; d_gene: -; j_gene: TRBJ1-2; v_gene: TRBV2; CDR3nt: TGTGCCAGCAGTGAGCAACGGGGGTCTAACTATGGCTACACCTTC; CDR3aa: CASSEQRGSNYGYTF
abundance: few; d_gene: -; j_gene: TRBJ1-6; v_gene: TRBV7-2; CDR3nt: TGTGCCAGCAGCTCTAGGGCCGTAGGTCATAATTCACCCCTCCACTTT; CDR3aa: CASSSRAVGHNSPLHF
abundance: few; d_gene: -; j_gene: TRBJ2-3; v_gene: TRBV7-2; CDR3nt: TGTGCCAGCAGCCGTCGGGGGCCCACAGATACGCAGTATTTT; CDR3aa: CASSRRGPTDTQYF
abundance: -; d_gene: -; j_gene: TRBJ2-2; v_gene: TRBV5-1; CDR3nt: TGCGCCAGCAGGAAGGGAAGTACTAACACCGGGGAGCTGTTTTTT; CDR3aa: CASRKGSTNTGELFF
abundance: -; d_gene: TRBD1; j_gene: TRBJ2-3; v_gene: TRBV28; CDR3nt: TGTGCCAGCTATCCGGGACAGGGTGCAGATACGCAGTATTTT; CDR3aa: CASYPGQGADTQYF
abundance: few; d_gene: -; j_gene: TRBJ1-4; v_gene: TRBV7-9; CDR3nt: TGTGCCAGCAGCTCCAACAGGGTTCACTCAACTAATGAAAAACTGTTTTTT; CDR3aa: CASSSNRVHSTNEKLFF
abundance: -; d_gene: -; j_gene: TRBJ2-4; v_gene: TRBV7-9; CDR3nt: TGTGCCAGCAGCCCCCCAGACCGACAGCAGTACTTC; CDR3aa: CASSPPDRQQYF
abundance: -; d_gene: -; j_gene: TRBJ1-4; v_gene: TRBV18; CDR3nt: TGTGCCAGCTCACCACTCTCGTCAGACAAACTGTTTTTT; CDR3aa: CASSPLSSDKLFF
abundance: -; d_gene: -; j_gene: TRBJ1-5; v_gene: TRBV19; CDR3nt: TGTGCCAGTAGTTACACTATCCCTAGCAATCAGCCCCAGCATTTT; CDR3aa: CASSYTIPSNQPQHF
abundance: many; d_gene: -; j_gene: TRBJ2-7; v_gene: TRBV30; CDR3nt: TGTGCCTATGGACGAGGGGCCCCCTACGAGCAGTACTTC; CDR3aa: CAYGRGAPYEQYF
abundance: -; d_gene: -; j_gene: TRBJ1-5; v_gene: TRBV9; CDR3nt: TGTGCCAGCAGCCCCCGACCAGATGGCAATCAGCCCCAGCATTTT; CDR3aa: CASSPRPDGNQPQHF
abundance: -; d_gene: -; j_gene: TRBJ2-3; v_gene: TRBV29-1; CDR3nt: TGCAGCGTTCTTCTCAGCCCCACAGATACGCAGTATTTT; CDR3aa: CSVLLSPTDTQYF
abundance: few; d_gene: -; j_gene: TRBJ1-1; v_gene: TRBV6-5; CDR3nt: TGTGCCAGCAGTTCCCGCGGAAACACTGAAGCTTTCTTT; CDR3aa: CASSSRGNTEAFF
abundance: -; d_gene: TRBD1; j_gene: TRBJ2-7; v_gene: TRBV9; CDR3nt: TGTGCCAGCAGCGTCGTCGACAGGGGAAACTACGAGCAGTACTTC; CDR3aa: CASSVVDRGNYEQYF
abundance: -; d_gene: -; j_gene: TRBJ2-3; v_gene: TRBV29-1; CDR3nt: TGCAGCGTTGGGGCAATGACTAGCACAGATACGCAGTATTTT; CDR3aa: CSVGAMTSTDTQYF
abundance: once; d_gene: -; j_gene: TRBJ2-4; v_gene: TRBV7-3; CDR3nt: TGTGCCAGCAGTCAGGGAGCCAAAAACATTCAGTACTTC; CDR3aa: CASSQGAKNIQYF
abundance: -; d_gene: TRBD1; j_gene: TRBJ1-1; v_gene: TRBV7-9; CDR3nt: TGTGCCAGCAGCAGCGACAGGGGGCCCTTTGAAGCTTTCTTT; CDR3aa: CASSSDRGPFEAFF
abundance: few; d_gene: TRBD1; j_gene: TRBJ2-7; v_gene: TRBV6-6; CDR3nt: TGTGCCAGCAGTGACCGGGACAGGGGACACGAGCAGTACTTC; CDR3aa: CASSDRDRGHEQYF
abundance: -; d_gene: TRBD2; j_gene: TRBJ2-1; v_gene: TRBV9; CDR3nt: TGTGCCAGCAGCGTAGTGGCGGGAGCCGGTGAGCAGTTCTTC; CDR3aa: CASSVVAGAGEQFF
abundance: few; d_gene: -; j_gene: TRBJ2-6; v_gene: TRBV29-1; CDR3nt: TGCAGCGTCAAGAATTCTGGGGCCAACGTCCTGACTTTC; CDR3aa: CSVKNSGANVLTF
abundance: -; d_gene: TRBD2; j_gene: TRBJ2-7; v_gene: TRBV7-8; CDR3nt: TGTGCCAGCAGCTCCGCGGGGCGGGAGTCCTACGAGCAGTACTTC; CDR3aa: CASSSAGRESYEQYF
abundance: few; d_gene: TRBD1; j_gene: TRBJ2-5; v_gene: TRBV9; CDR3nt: TGTGCCAGCAGCGTTGGGACAGGGAACCAAGAGACCCAGTACTTC; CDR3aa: CASSVGTGNQETQYF
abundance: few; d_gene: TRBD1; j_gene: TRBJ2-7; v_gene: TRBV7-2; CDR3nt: TGTGCCAGCAGCCGACAGGGCTCCACCTACGAGCAGTACTTC; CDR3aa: CASSRQGSTYEQYF
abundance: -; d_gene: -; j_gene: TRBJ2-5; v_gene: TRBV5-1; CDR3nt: TGCGCCAGCAGCTTGTTGTCTGATCAAGAGACCCAGTACTTC; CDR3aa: CASSLLSDQETQYF
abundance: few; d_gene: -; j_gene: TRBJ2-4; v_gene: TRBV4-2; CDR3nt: TGTGCCAGCAGCCACCGACCGCTGGGGCTAGCCAAAAACATTCAGTACTTC; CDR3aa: CASSHRPLGLAKNIQYF
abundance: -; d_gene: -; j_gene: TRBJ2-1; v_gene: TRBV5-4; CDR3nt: TGTGCCAGCAGCTACCGGGACGGGGGTCTCAATGAGCAGTTCTTC; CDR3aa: CASSYRDGGLNEQFF
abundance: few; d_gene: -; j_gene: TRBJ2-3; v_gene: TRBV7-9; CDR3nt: TGTGCCAGCAGCTTAGTTCCGGGGTACGGGACAGATACGCAGTATTTT; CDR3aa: CASSLVPGYGTDTQYF
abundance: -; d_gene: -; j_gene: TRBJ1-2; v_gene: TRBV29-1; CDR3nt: TGCAGCGTTGGATCCAGGGGTAACTATGGCTACACCTTC; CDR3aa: CSVGSRGNYGYTF
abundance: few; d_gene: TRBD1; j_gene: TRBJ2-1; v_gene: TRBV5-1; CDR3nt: TGCGCCAGCAAATTAGGGACAGGGGACTACAATGAGCAGTTCTTC; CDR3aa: CASKLGTGDYNEQFF
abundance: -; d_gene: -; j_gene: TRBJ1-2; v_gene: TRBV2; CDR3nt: TGTGCCAGCAGTGAATCTCTAGCCAGGGCTGGCTACACCTTC; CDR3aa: CASSESLARAGYTF
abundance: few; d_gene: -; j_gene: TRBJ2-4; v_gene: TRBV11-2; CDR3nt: TGTGCCAGCAGCTTTTGGGGAAACATTCAGTACTTC; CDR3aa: CASSFWGNIQYF
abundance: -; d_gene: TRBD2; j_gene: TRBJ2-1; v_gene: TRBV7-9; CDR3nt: TGTGCCAGCCTTTATCCCGGGACTAGCGGGAGTGGAAATGAGCAGTTCTTC; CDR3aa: CASLYPGTSGSGNEQFF
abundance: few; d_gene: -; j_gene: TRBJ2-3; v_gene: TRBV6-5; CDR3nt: TGTGCCAGCGCCAGCGGTTGGGCAGATACGCAGTATTTT; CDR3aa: CASASGWADTQYF
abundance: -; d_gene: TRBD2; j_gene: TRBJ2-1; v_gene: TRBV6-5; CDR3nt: TGTGCCAGCAGTCGACTAGCGGGGGCAAATGAGCAGTTCTTC; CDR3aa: CASSRLAGANEQFF
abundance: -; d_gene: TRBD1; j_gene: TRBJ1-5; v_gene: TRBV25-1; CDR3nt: TGTGCCAGCAGTCAGGGGGTTGACGAGCCCCAGCATTTT; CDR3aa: CASSQGVDEPQHF
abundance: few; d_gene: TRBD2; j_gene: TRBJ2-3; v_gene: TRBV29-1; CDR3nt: TGCAGCGTTGGAATGACTAGCGGAACAGATACGCAGTATTTT; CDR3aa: CSVGMTSGTDTQYF
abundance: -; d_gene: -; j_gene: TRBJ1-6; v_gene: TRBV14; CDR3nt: TGTGCCAGCAGCCAAGTTCCAGGGGATAATTCACCCCTCCACTTT; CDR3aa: CASSQVPGDNSPLHF
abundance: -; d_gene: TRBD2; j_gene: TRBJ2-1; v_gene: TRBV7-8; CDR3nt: TGTGCCAGCAGCTTAGCGAATAGCGGGAGCGAGCAGTTCTTC; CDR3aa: CASSLANSGSEQFF
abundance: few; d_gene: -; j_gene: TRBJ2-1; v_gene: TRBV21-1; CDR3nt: TGTGCCAGCAGCAAAGGGATAACTAGCGGGGACTACAATGAGCAGTTCTTC; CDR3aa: CASSKGITSGDYNEQFF
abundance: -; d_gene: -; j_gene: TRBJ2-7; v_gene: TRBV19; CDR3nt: TGTGCCAGTAGTAAAGGGCCTACCATCTACGAGCAGTACTTC; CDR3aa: CASSKGPTIYEQYF
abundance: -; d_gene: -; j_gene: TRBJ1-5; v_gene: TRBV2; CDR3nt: TGTGCCAGCGGCCCTAATAATCAGCCCCAGCATTTT; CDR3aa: CASGPNNQPQHF
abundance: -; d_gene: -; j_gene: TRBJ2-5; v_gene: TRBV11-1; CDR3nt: TGTGCCAGCAGCCAAAACCTCGGGAGTTCGATGGAGACCCAGTACTTC; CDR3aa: CASSQNLGSSMETQYF
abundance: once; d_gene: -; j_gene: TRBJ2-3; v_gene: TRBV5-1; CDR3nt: TGCGCCAGCAGCTTGGAAGCCCCCAGAAAAGATACGCAGTATTTT; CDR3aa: CASSLEAPRKDTQYF